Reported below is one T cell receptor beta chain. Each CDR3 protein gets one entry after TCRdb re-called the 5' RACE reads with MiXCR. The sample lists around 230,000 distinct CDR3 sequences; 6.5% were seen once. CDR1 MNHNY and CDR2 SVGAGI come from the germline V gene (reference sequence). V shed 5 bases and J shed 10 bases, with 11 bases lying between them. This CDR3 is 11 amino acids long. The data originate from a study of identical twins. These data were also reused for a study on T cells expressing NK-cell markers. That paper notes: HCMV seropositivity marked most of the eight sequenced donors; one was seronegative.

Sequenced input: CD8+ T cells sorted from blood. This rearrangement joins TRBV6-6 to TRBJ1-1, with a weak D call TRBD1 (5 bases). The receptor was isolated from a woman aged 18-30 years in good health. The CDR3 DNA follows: TGTGCCAGCAGTCTCAAAGGGGTAGCTTTCTTT. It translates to CASSLKGVAFF.